A selection of T cell receptor beta chains follows, all from one sample in a study of T cell responses to AZD1222 COVID-19 vaccine. Sequenced by immunoSEQ multiplex PCR; TCRdb stores in-frame clones only, minus some. Here the sample spans 100,000 or so clones, around 87% being singletons. Specimen: peripheral blood, collected on day 0 of MenACWY control vaccination. These receptors came from an adult in good health. The CDR3 runs from the conserved cysteine through the conserved F or W. The D gene is left open where the match is weak. The size field is filled for only some rows; it gives once, few, many or a size class.

cdr3_nt | cdr3_aa | j_call | v_call | clone_size | d_call
TGTGCCAGCAGGAATAACACCGGGGAGCTGTTTTTT | CASRNNTGELFF | TRBJ2-2 | TRBV12-3/TRBV12-4 | . | .
TGTGCCAGCTCCCCCACCACCGGACAGGGGATGGCCCTCCACTTT | CASSPTTGQGMALHF | TRBJ1-6 | TRBV18 | . | TRBD1
TGTGCCAGCAGCGGGTCAGGTCTGGATACGCAGTATTTT | CASSGSGLDTQYF | TRBJ2-3 | TRBV2 | . | .
TGTGCCAGCAGCCCGTCCGGAGGGGAGTTTTCGGGCGGCTACACCTTC | CASSPSGGEFSGGYTF | TRBJ1-2 | TRBV9 | . | .
TGCGCCAGCAGTGCCCGGGACAGGGAATTGGGCGAGCAGTACTTC | CASSARDRELGEQYF | TRBJ2-7 | TRBV10-1 | . | TRBD1
TGTGCCAGCAGGGAAGGGGTGGGTGAGCAGTTCTTC | CASREGVGEQFF | TRBJ2-1 | TRBV28 | . | .
TGTGCCAGCAGTTCCGGGACTAGGAGGGGCAATGAGCAGTTCTTC | CASSSGTRRGNEQFF | TRBJ2-1 | TRBV28 | . | TRBD2
TGCGCCAGCAGCCAACAGGCTGGCGGACCGGGACTAGGGGGCTCCGAGCAGTACTTC | CASSQQAGGPGLGGSEQYF | TRBJ2-7 | TRBV4-3 | . | .
TGCGCCAGCAGCTTTAATCAGGGTGTTTGGAATTCACCCCTCCACTTT | CASSFNQGVWNSPLHF | TRBJ1-6 | TRBV5-1 | . | .
TGTGCCACTACAGGGATTTCAGGAAACACCATATATTTT | CATTGISGNTIYF | TRBJ1-3 | TRBV10-3 | . | .
TGTGCCAGCAGCTTAAGGGCCACTAACGAAAAACTGTTTTTT | CASSLRATNEKLFF | TRBJ1-4 | TRBV5-5 | . | .
TGCGCCAGCAGCTTAGACTCTGGGAGCTCCTACGAGCAGTACTTC | CASSLDSGSSYEQYF | TRBJ2-7 | TRBV5-1 | once | .
TGTGCCAGCAGTCCGACTAGCGGGGGGGCCTACGAGCAGTACTTC | CASSPTSGGAYEQYF | TRBJ2-7 | TRBV6-5 | . | TRBD2
TGTGCCAGCAGTTTACTCGTGCCGGCCGGGGAGCTGTTTTTT | CASSLLVPAGELFF | TRBJ2-2 | TRBV27 | once | .
TGTGCCAGCAGTCCTCGCCAGAGCTCCTACGAGCAGTACTTC | CASSPRQSSYEQYF | TRBJ2-7 | TRBV27 | . | .
TGTGCCAGCAGCCTAATGGACATTATGAACACTGAAGCTTTCTTT | CASSLMDIMNTEAFF | TRBJ1-1 | TRBV7-9 | few | .
TGTGCCAGCAGCCAAGTTCCGGTACGCCAAGAGACCCAGTACTTC | CASSQVPVRQETQYF | TRBJ2-5 | TRBV7-9 | . | .
TGTGCCAGCAGTTACTCCCACCTCGGGGCAGGAAACACCATATATTTT | CASSYSHLGAGNTIYF | TRBJ1-3 | TRBV6-5 | once | .
TGTGCCAGCAGTGAAGCTATCACCTACGAGCAGTACTTC | CASSEAITYEQYF | TRBJ2-7 | TRBV6-1 | . | .
TGTGCCAGCAGCTTTCAGGGGATCGGGAGTACCCTAGGCGAGCAGTACTTC | CASSFQGIGSTLGEQYF | TRBJ2-7 | TRBV7-2 | . | .
TGCGCCAGCAGCTTGGGGACTAGCGGTGGTACGCAGTATTTT | CASSLGTSGGTQYF | TRBJ2-3 | TRBV5-1 | . | TRBD2
TGTGCCAGCAGCCAAGATACCAGCGGGGGGACTATCAAAAACATTCAGTACTTC | CASSQDTSGGTIKNIQYF | TRBJ2-4 | TRBV3-1/TRBV3-2 | few | TRBD2
TGTGCCAGTAGTATTTATAGGGGAGCCAGTCAGCCCCAGCATTTT | CASSIYRGASQPQHF | TRBJ1-5 | TRBV19 | . | .
TGTGCCAGCAGCGCGGGGGGAGGGGTAAATCAGCCCCAGCATTTT | CASSAGGGVNQPQHF | TRBJ1-5 | TRBV27 | . | .
TGCGCCAGCAGCATTACTAGCGGCTTCCACAATGAGCAGTTCTTC | CASSITSGFHNEQFF | TRBJ2-1 | TRBV5-1 | once | TRBD2
TGTGCCAGCAGCGTAGGCGGGCAGAGCACAGATACGCAGTATTTT | CASSVGGQSTDTQYF | TRBJ2-3 | TRBV9 | . | .
TGTGCCAGCAGCGGTACAGGGATCGGCAATCAGCCCCAGCATTTT | CASSGTGIGNQPQHF | TRBJ1-5 | TRBV6-2/TRBV6-3 | few | .
TGTGCCATCAGTGAGTCGATAGCGGCCACCTACAATGAGCAGTTCTTC | CAISESIAATYNEQFF | TRBJ2-1 | TRBV10-3 | few | .
TGTGCCACCAGCGCAACGACAGGGGGCTTCACCGAGCAGTACTTC | CATSATTGGFTEQYF | TRBJ2-7 | TRBV15 | . | TRBD1